The next 19 T cell receptor beta chains were all read from a single sample in a study of T cell repertoires in cytomegalovirus infection. TCRdb passed the reads through MiXCR, listing each CDR3 protein once. The sample lists 45,000 to 55,000 distinct CDR3 sequences, roughly 18% occurring once. No antigen is known for these receptors. The specimen was CD8+ T cells from cultured PBMCs, collected from culture after CMV antigen stimulation. These receptors were taken from a human donor in good health (CMV status not recorded). Some clones in this sample may be carry-over from other donors' samples.

Concerning this clonotype itself: This may be a read error: a much more frequent sequence differs by one nucleotide. The chain employs TRBV28 and TRBJ2-7; 7 positions match TRBD1. The CDR3 extends over 16 amino acids. CDR1 MDHEN and CDR2 SYDVKM come from the germline V gene. The CDR3 spells CANSLPDRVPSYEQYF. The CDR3 region has the DNA TGTGCCAACAGTTTACCCGACAGGGTCCCCTCCTACGAGCAGTACTTC.

The chain combines TRBV11-2 with TRBJ2-2; D might be TRBD1 (5 bases). V was shortened by 0 bases and J by 14 bases, with 13 bases between the two germline ends. This CDR3 comprises 13 residues. Germline CDR1 reads SGHAT; CDR2 reads FQNNGV. As DNA, the CDR3 is TGTGCCAGCAGCTTAGATGGGGCGAGTTGCCTGTTTTTT. It yields the protein CASSLDGASCLFF.

There are many counts of this clonotype. The gene calls are TRBV4-3 and TRBJ2-3, with 9 bases that match TRBD2. The CDR3 loop spans 15 amino acids. Germline lookup yields CDR1 LGHNA and CDR2 YSLEER. Trimming at V came to 0 bases and at J to 4 bases, leaving 2 bases not matched to a gene. The CDR3 sequence: CASSQDRGGADTQYF. For the CDR3, the DNA is TGCGCCAGCAGCCAAGATCGCGGGGGGGCAGATACGCAGTATTTT.

This clonotype was seen more than once but under ten times. V is TRBV4-3 and J is TRBJ2-1, with a tentative D call TRBD2 (5 bases). From germline, CDR1 is LGHNA and CDR2 YSLEER. Trimming removed 4 bases at V and 5 bases at J, with 12 bases between. The CDR3 has 14 amino acids. The CDR3: CASSPTERNNEQFF. The CDR3 DNA is TGCGCCAGCAGCCCGACGGAGCGGAACAATGAGCAGTTCTTC.

This clonotype was recorded a few times. V usage is TRBV27 and J usage is TRBJ1-5; maybe TRBD1 (6 bases). Germline CDR1 reads MNHEY; CDR2 reads SMNVEV (reference sequence). V was pared by 3 bases and J by 11 bases, with 17 bases between. The CDR3 loop spans 14 amino acids. In DNA form, the CDR3 reads TGTGCCAGCAGTTTGGGGGCGCAGGGATCGGCCCAGCATTTT. Translating gives CASSLGAQGSAQHF.

This clonotype was recorded at least ten times. The gene calls are TRBV27 and TRBJ2-1; D remains ambiguous. This CDR3 contains 12 residues. Germline V gives CDR1 MNHEY, CDR2 SMNVEV (reference sequence). V shed 2 bases and J shed 5 bases, with 4 bases lying between them. The CDR3 DNA sequence: TGTGCCAGCAGTTTACGGGACAATGAGCAGTTCTTC. Translated, it gives CASSLRDNEQFF.

In its sample, this clonotype was seen a few times. CDR3 sequence (DNA): TGCAGTGCTAGCCCTCTACTAGCGGGGGGGACCACAGATACGCAGTATTTT. Its translation: CSASPLLAGGTTDTQYF. The rearrangement joins TRBV20-1 to TRBJ2-3; 13 bases line up with TRBD2. Germline loops: CDR1 DFQATT, CDR2 SNEGSKA (reference sequence). This CDR3 spans 17 amino acids. Trimming at V came to 3 bases and at J to 2 bases, leaving 8 bases not matched to a gene.

This clonotype qualifies as medium-sized. This sequence joins TRBV6-5 and TRBJ2-7; possibly TRBD1 or TRBD2 for D (5 bases each). The CDR3 runs to 14 residues. Germline loops: CDR1 MNHEY, CDR2 SVGAGI. Between the trimmed V and J ends, which lost 2 bases and 0 bases, there was a span of 8 bases. CDR3 in DNA: TGTGCCAGCAGTTACCGGGGCACCTCCTACGAGCAGTACTTC. Translated: CASSYRGTSYEQYF.

This sequence joins TRBV9 and TRBJ2-1; TRBD2 matches at 8 bases. The ends lost 4 bases at V and 6 bases at J; junction bases unmatched: 3. CDR3 size: 13 residues. CDR1 and CDR2 (germline): SGDLS, YYNGEE. In nucleotides, the CDR3 is TGTGCCAGCAGCAGCGGGAGTGGCAATGAGCAGTTCTTC. This encodes CASSSGSGNEQFF.

There are a few counts of this clonotype. V usage is TRBV9 and J usage is TRBJ2-3; 8 nucleotides line up with TRBD2. There are 16 residues in the CDR3. V was clipped by 3 bases and J by 0 bases; unmatched bases: 6. CDR1 is SGDLS and CDR2 is YYNGEE in the germline V gene. The CDR3 here is CASSAFAGGSTDTQYF. The CDR3, as DNA: TGTGCCAGCAGCGCCTTTGCGGGGGGAAGCACAGATACGCAGTATTTT.

The chain uses TRBV6-2 or TRBV6-3 and TRBJ2-7; D is perhaps TRBD2 (6 bases). Germline V gives CDR1 MNHEY, CDR2 SVGEGT. Trimming pared 6 bases from V and 3 bases from J, leaving 15 bases between. The CDR3 has 14 amino acids. The CDR3 region has the DNA TGTGCCAGCAGCCAGGGACTCGTACTCTACGAGCAGTACTTC. It yields the protein CASSQGLVLYEQYF.

As to this clonotype: This clone may be a read error of a much larger clone one base away. This rearrangement joins TRBV5-4 to TRBJ2-3; D is ambiguous. V lost 4 bases and J lost 1, with 10 bases in between. The germline V gene encodes CDR1 SGHNT and CDR2 YYREEE (reference sequence). The CDR3 covers 14 residues. The CDR3 DNA is TGTGCCAGCAGCCAGTCCCGTGGCACAGATACGCAGTATTTT. Translating it yields CASSQSRGTDTQYF.

The chain employs TRBV12-3 or TRBV12-4 and TRBJ1-5, with 8 positions matching TRBD1. V gave up 4 bases and J gave up 1 base; unmatched junction bases: 3. This CDR3 is 15 amino acids long. The CDR3 sequence is CASSSHRGSNQPQHF. The CDR3, as DNA: TGTGCCAGCAGTTCGCACAGGGGGAGCAATCAGCCCCAGCATTTT.

This clonotype was seen ten or more times. The gene calls are TRBV10-3 and TRBJ1-2; TRBD1 aligns across 9 bases. The V gene end was trimmed by 2 bases and the J gene end by 4 bases; junction bases not matched to a gene: 5. Germline V gene sequence: CDR1 ENHRY, CDR2 SYGVKD. This CDR3 has 15 residues. The CDR3 reads CAISEGGDRVYGYTF. The CDR3 bases are TGTGCCATCAGTGAGGGCGGGGACAGGGTCTATGGCTACACCTTC.

This clonotype came up many times. This chain joins TRBV7-2 and TRBJ2-7; D unclear. The germline gives CDR1 SGHTA, CDR2 FQGNSA. This CDR3 contains 13 residues. Trimming shortened V by 2 bases and J by 6 bases, and 11 bases separated the two germline ends. In DNA, the CDR3 is TGTGCCAGCAGCTTATACCTTTTCGGCGAGCAGTACTTC. As protein: CASSLYLFGEQYF.

This chain connects TRBV10-2 to TRBJ1-1; D call uncertain. V gave up 7 bases and J gave up 0 bases, with 12 bases separating them. The CDR3 loop spans 14 amino acids. Looked up from germline, CDR1 is WSHSY and CDR2 is SAAADI. Here the CDR3 reads CASTSAALNTEAFF. CDR3 nucleotides: TGCGCCAGCACCTCAGCAGCCCTGAACACTGAAGCTTTCTTT.

V is TRBV6-1 and J is TRBJ2-1; the D is unclear. This CDR3 is 13 amino acids long. CDR1 MNHNS and CDR2 SASEGT come from the germline V gene. V was shortened by 10 bases and J by 3 bases, with 13 bases between the two germline ends. This chain's CDR3 is CATSLRDYNEQFF. In DNA, the CDR3 is TGTGCCACCTCCCTTAGGGACTACAATGAGCAGTTCTTC.

A few counts support this clonotype. This chain connects TRBV7-9 to TRBJ1-1; D ambiguous. The CDR3 covers 15 residues. Germline values: CDR1 SEHNR, CDR2 FQNEAQ (reference sequence). V lost 5 bases to trimming and J lost 1 base, with 14 bases between them. The CDR3 DNA reads as TGTGCCAGCAGCCCTCGAAGTGCAACGAACACTGAAGCTTTCTTT. Protein: CASSPRSATNTEAFF.

This clonotype was observed a few times. The V call is TRBV27, the J call TRBJ2-7; TRBD1 might be the D (7 bases). Trimming cost V 4 bases and J 2 bases, with 12 bases left between them. The germline V gene has CDR1 MNHEY and CDR2 SMNVEV (reference sequence). The CDR3 length is 14 residues. CDR3 bases: TGTGCCAGCAGTTCGGGGGACAGACCCTACGAGCAGTACTTC. Translation gives CASSSGDRPYEQYF.